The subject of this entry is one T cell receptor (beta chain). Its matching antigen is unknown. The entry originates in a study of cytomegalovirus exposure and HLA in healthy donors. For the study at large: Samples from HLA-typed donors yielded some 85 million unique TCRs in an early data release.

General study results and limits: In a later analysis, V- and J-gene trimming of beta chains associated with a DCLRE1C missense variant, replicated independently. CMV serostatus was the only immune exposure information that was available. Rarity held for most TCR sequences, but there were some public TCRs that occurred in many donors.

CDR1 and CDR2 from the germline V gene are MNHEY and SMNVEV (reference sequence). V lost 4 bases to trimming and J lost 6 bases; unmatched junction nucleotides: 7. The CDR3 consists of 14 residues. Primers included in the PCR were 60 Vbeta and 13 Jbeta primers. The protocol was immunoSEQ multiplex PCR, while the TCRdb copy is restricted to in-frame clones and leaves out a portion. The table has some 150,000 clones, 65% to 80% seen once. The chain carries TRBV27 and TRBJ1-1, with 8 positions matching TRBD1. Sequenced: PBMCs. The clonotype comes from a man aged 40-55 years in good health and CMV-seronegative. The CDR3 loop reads CASSSPDRGPEAFF. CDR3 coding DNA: TGTGCCAGCAGTTCCCCTGACAGGGGCCCTGAAGCTTTCTTT.